Below are 21 T cell receptor beta chains sequenced from a single sample in a study of response to subunit inactivated influenza vaccine. One entry per CDR3 protein results from TCRdb running MiXCR on the RT-PCR reads. The sample lists about 310,000 distinct CDR3 sequences, roughly 22% seen once, with under 13% in the top ten. The sequenced sample was PBMCs from blood, obtained less than 22 months after vaccination. Source of these receptors: a man between 45 and 75 years old who received an inactivated influenza vaccine.

The chain is built from TRBV5-1 and TRBJ2-1; perhaps TRBD2 as D (5 bases). This CDR3 spans 17 amino acids. Between the trimmed V and J ends, which lost 4 bases and 0 bases, there was a span of 17 bases. The germline V gene encodes CDR1 SGHRS and CDR2 YFSETQ. The CDR3 nucleotides read TGCGCCAGCAGCCATTTACGTGAGAGGGCCTCCTACAATGAGCAGTTCTTC. Translating gives CASSHLRERASYNEQFF.

In this sample, this clonotype turned up a few times. The chain joins TRBV2 to TRBJ1-2; 7 bases line up with TRBD1. The V segment lost 8 bases and the J segment 6 bases; nucleotides outside the gene matches: 15. The germline V gene encodes CDR1 SNHLY and CDR2 FYNNEI. This CDR3 region has 15 residues. The CDR3 region is CASEVGPPRGHGYTF. CDR3 in DNA: TGTGCCAGCGAAGTCGGGCCTCCGAGGGGGCATGGCTACACCTTC.

This clonotype was detected a few times. The V and J genes are TRBV6-2 or TRBV6-3 and TRBJ2-7, with 9 bases that match TRBD1. This CDR3 comprises 16 residues. V lost 4 bases, J lost 4 bases, and 11 bases stayed unmatched. Germline CDR1 MNHEY, CDR2 SVGEGT. The CDR3 nucleotides are TGTGCCAGCAGTTCCGACTCTGGGACAGGGAGGTACGAGCAGTACTTC. Translating gives CASSSDSGTGRYEQYF.

This clonotype was detected a few times. The DNA for the CDR3 is TGTGCCAGCAGCGCTCGCTCTAGCGGGAGGAGCACCGGGGAGCTGTTTTTT. Translation: CASSARSSGRSTGELFF. The chain combines TRBV21-1 with TRBJ2-2; the table's TRBD2 call for D was not verified on the DNA. TRBV21-1 is a known pseudogene. The CDR3 is 17 residues long.

This clonotype appeared a few times. This chain connects TRBV20-1 to TRBJ2-5; TRBD2 might be the D (7 bases). V lost 3 bases to trimming and J lost 5 bases, with 16 bases between them. The CDR3 loop spans 14 amino acids. The germline CDR1 and CDR2 sequences are DFQATT and SNEGSKA (reference sequence). The CDR3 coding sequence is TGCAGTGCTAGCTTAAGGGGGGGGAGGGAGACCCAGTACTTC. Its translation: CSASLRGGRETQYF.

V usage is TRBV20-1 and J usage is TRBJ2-3; no definite D call. CDR1 and CDR2 from the germline V gene are DFQATT and SNEGSKA (reference sequence). CDR3 length: 19 residues. V was cut by 0 bases and J by 3 bases, with 25 bases left in between. Written as DNA, the CDR3 is TGCAGTGCTAGAGATCCGGACCGCGTACAGTCATCGAATACAGATACGCAGTATTTT. Amino acid sequence: CSARDPDRVQSSNTDTQYF.

The CDR3 nucleotides read TGCGCCAGCAGCTTGGGACCTCTAGCCTACGAGCAGTACTTC. It encodes CASSLGPLAYEQYF. The chain recombines TRBV5-1 with TRBJ2-7; D is unresolved. Trimming pared 0 bases from V and 2 bases from J, leaving 9 bases between. Germline V gives CDR1 SGHRS, CDR2 YFSETQ. The CDR3 spans 14 residues.

This clonotype has ten or more counts. The CDR3 protein is CSARTGPGNTIYF. CDR3 bases: TGCAGTGCTAGGACAGGGCCTGGAAACACCATATATTTT. This sequence joins TRBV20-1 and TRBJ1-3; 7 bases align to TRBD1. The V segment lost 3 bases and the J segment 2 bases; nucleotides outside the gene matches: 1. This CDR3 region has 13 residues. Per the germline V gene, CDR1 is DFQATT and CDR2 is SNEGSKA (reference sequence).

This clonotype was found a few times. V usage is TRBV20-1 and J usage is TRBJ2-3; D may correspond to TRBD1 or TRBD2 (5 bases each). The CDR3 has 15 amino acids. Germline V gives CDR1 DFQATT, CDR2 SNEGSKA (reference sequence). V was cut by 1 base and J by 5 bases, with 16 bases left in between. This chain's CDR3 is CSARGPRDGLDTQYF. Written as DNA, the CDR3 is TGCAGTGCTAGAGGTCCCCGGGACGGTTTAGATACGCAGTATTTT.

This sequence joins TRBV9 and TRBJ1-2; 12 bases are a match to TRBD1. The CDR3 sequence is 15 residues long. Trimming removed 3 bases from V and 7 bases from J; junction bases left unmatched: 7. Germline CDR1 reads SGDLS; CDR2 reads YYNGEE. In DNA form, the CDR3 reads TGTGCCAGCAGCGCTTCCGGGACAGGGGGCCTTGGCTACACCTTC. It codes for CASSASGTGGLGYTF.

The chain uses TRBV25-1 and TRBJ2-1; D remains unclear. Germline V gives CDR1 MGHDK, CDR2 SYGVNS. V was clipped by 2 bases and J by 7 bases, with 12 bases between them. The CDR3 loop spans 14 amino acids. CDR3 sequence: CASSELGRINEQFF. As DNA, the CDR3 is TGTGCCAGCAGTGAACTGGGAAGAATAAATGAGCAGTTCTTC.

V is TRBV7-2 and J is TRBJ2-7; the match to TRBD2 covers 14 bases. Germline V CDR1 and CDR2: SGHTA, FQGNSA. Germline trimming cut 5 bases from V and 7 bases from J; bases unmatched to any gene: 10. This CDR3 is built from 16 residues. The CDR3 is CASSPSGTSGSREQYF. In nucleotides, the CDR3 is TGTGCCAGCAGCCCTAGTGGGACTAGCGGGAGCAGAGAGCAGTACTTC.

The rearrangement joins TRBV20-1 to TRBJ2-2; 9 bases are a match to TRBD1. Germline CDR1 and CDR2: DFQATT and SNEGSKA (reference sequence). The CDR3 is made up of 15 amino acids. Germline trimming cut 2 bases from V and 2 bases from J; bases unmatched to any gene: 3. CDR3 sequence: CSARPGQGNTGELFF. CDR3 DNA sequence: TGCAGTGCTAGACCGGGACAGGGAAACACCGGGGAGCTGTTTTTT.

The chain combines TRBV2 with TRBJ1-3, with D hard to call. The germline CDR1 and CDR2 sequences are SNHLY and FYNNEI. This CDR3 is built from 14 residues. The V gene lost 0 bases and the J gene lost 3 bases, with 6 bases spanning the gap. CDR3 loop: CASSEAGSGNTIYF. The CDR3 DNA reads TGTGCCAGCAGTGAAGCGGGCAGTGGAAACACCATATATTTT.

The chain employs TRBV7-9 and TRBJ2-1; D gene unclear. This CDR3 contains 12 residues. Germline values: CDR1 SEHNR, CDR2 FQNEAQ (reference sequence). V lost 5 bases and J lost 7, with 9 bases in between. The CDR3 DNA is TGTGCCAGCAGCCTAAATCTTAATGAGCAGTTCTTC. Its protein is CASSLNLNEQFF.

V usage is TRBV15 and J usage is TRBJ2-3; D not resolved. V lost 7 bases to trimming and J lost 4 bases, with 12 bases between them. The germline V gene encodes CDR1 LNHNV and CDR2 YYDKDF (reference sequence). The CDR3 consists of 13 residues. CDR3 sequence reads: CATTSQMADTQYF. The CDR3 region has the DNA TGTGCCACCACCTCACAGATGGCAGATACGCAGTATTTT. The entire variable domain, with the rest obtained from reference TRBV15 and TRBJ2-3, is as follows: DAMVIQNPRYQVTQFGKPVTLSCSQTLNHNVMYWYQQKSSQAPKLLFHYYDKDFNNEADTPDNFQSRRPNTSFCFLDIRSPGLGDTAMYLCATTSQMADTQYFGPGTRLTVL.

The gene calls are TRBV2 and TRBJ2-5, with D perhaps TRBD1 (6 bases). Per the germline V gene, CDR1 is SNHLY and CDR2 is FYNNEI. The V and J ends lost 1 base and 5 bases respectively, with 8 bases between them. This CDR3 contains 13 residues. The CDR3 loop reads CASSEDRAETQYF. CDR3 DNA sequence: TGTGCCAGCAGTGAAGACAGGGCTGAGACCCAGTACTTC. Supplemented by reference TRBV2 and TRBJ2-5, the full variable domain reads EPEVTQTPSHQVTQMGQEVILRCVPISNHLYFYWYRQILGQKVEFLVSFYNNEISEKSEIFDDQFSVERPDGSNFTLKIRSTKLEDSAMYFCASSEDRAETQYFGPGTRLLVL.

This clonotype was observed a handful of times. The junction and the germline gene differ at one end; a read error may be behind it. The chain uses TRBV28 and TRBJ1-2; 8 nucleotides agree with TRBD1. The CDR3 has 15 residues. CDR1 MDHEN and CDR2 SYDVKM come from the germline V gene. The CDR3 DNA sequence: TGTGCCAGCAGTTTCACAGGGGGAGGGGTCTATTGCTACACCTTC. This gives the protein CASSFTGGGVYCYTF.

This clonotype came up a few times. The chain carries TRBV28 and TRBJ2-1, with D unclear. The CDR3 spans 15 residues. Per germline, CDR1 MDHEN and CDR2 SYDVKM. Trimming took 3 bases from V and 4 from J, leaving 13 bases between them. The CDR3 reads CASSFFDLGYNEQFF. The CDR3 nucleotides read TGTGCCAGCAGTTTCTTTGACCTTGGTTACAATGAGCAGTTCTTC.

This clonotype was found many times. The V and J genes are TRBV3-1 and TRBJ1-4, with D perhaps TRBD1 (5 bases). The length of the CDR3 is 16 residues. Germline lookup yields CDR1 LGHDT and CDR2 YNNKEL (reference sequence). V lost 3 bases and J 7 bases, leaving 18 bases between the germline ends. The DNA of the CDR3 is TGTGCCAGCAGCCAGCCACGGACAAGAGCTCTTGAAAAACTGTTTTTT. Its protein is CASSQPRTRALEKLFF.

Here the CDR3 DNA reads TGTGCCAGCAGCCCTCCGGGGGACGACTATGGCTACACCTTC. It yields the protein CASSPPGDDYGYTF. The chain has TRBV7-9 and TRBJ1-2, with a tentative D call TRBD1 (5 bases). Germline V CDR1 and CDR2: SEHNR, FQNEAQ (reference sequence). There are 14 residues in the CDR3. V lost 5 bases, J lost 3 bases, and 13 bases lay in between.